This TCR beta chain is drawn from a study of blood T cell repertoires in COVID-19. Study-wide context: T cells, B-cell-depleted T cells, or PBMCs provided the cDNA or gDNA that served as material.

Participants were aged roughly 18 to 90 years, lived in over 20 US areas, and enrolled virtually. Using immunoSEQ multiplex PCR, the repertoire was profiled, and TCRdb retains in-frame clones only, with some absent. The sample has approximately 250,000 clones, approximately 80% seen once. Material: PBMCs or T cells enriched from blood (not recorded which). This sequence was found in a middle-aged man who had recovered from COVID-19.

The CDR3 DNA is TGTGCCAGCAGCTCGAGGGGGGAAAAACTGTTTTTT. As protein: CASSSRGEKLFF. This rearrangement joins TRBV12-3 or TRBV12-4 to TRBJ1-4; D might be TRBD1 (6 bases). CDR3 length equals 12 residues. Trimming removed 6 bases from V and 8 bases from J, with 10 bases in between.